This T cell receptor beta chain is from a study of T cell changes during pregnancy in multiple sclerosis. J was trimmed by 5 bases and V by 5 bases; bases with no gene match: 4. This CDR3 contains 14 residues. Germline V gene lookup returns CDR1 MNHEY and CDR2 SMNVEV (reference sequence). The method was immunoSEQ multiplex PCR; TCRdb's version includes in-frame clones alone and lacks a portion of them. Among tens of thousands of clones listed, 90% to 95% were seen once. The TCR sequence derives from a female donor with multiple sclerosis, enrolled in a pregnancy study. This chain uses TRBV27 with TRBJ2-4, with 9 positions matching TRBD1. Material: CD8+ T cells from peripheral blood mononuclear cells, obtained in the third trimester of pregnancy. The CDR3 bases are TGTGCCAGCAGTCCGGGGACAGGGCAAAACATTCAGTACTTC. Encoded protein: CASSPGTGQNIQYF.